Below, one T cell receptor beta chain is given with its context. This CDR3 has 16 residues. Germline V gene lookup returns CDR1 MDHEN and CDR2 SYDVKM. J lost 0 bases, V lost 5 bases, and 7 bases had no gene match. In the source study's methods: Amplifying reference gene primers gave estimates of nucleated cell counts. The assay was immunoSEQ multiplex PCR, and TCRdb's table has in-frame clones only and misses some. V, J and clone size reflect that table, while D and trimming were determined from the DNA. The sample holds 95,000 to 150,000 clones, around three quarters seen once. The record originates from a study of blood T cell repertoires in COVID-19. Study context: The United States, Italy and Spain provided the acute and convalescent COVID-19 samples. T cells, B-cell-depleted T cells, or PBMCs provided the cDNA or gDNA that served as material.

Sequenced sample: peripheral blood. The source of this sequence is a man aged 55 to 70 with active or convalescent COVID-19. V and J are TRBV28 and TRBJ1-3, with 7 bases matching TRBD1. The CDR3 protein is CASSPSRGTSGNTIYF. CDR3 nucleotides: TGTGCCAGCAGTCCCTCCAGGGGGACCTCTGGAAACACCATATATTTT.